A few counts support the clone carrying this T cell receptor (beta chain). Its antigen remains unidentified. Noted time point: pre-sensitization, week 0. Treatment of the sample: therapeutic diphenylcyclopropenone sensitization with weekly scalp DPC. This specimen comes from a study of human T cells and chemical hapten exposure. Whole-study findings and limits: The formation of large CDR3 similarity clusters by expanded TCRs significantly exceeded that of controls.

The CDR3 has 14 amino acids. The germline CDR1 and CDR2 sequences are SGDLS and YYNGEE. Trimming left V 4 bases short and J 5 bases short, with 16 bases between. TCRdb re-derived calls from the RACE reads in MiXCR, one entry per CDR3 protein. The sample includes fewer than 200,000 distinct CDR3 sequences, approximately 29% seen only once; the top ten take less than 3.5%. The genes are TRBV9 and TRBJ2-7; tentatively, D is TRBD1 or TRBD2 (5 bases each). The sample was whole blood, taken in connection with sensitization to the hapten diphenylcyclopropenone (DPC). The clonotype originates from a woman in her 30s with alopecia areata. Some clones in this sample may be carry-over from other donors' samples. CDR3 nucleotide sequence: TGTGCCAGCAGCTCGGGACCCTTCAGCCACGAGCAGTACTTC. Residues: CASSSGPFSHEQYF.